The clone carrying this TCR beta chain was recorded a few times. The data belong to a study of blood T cell repertoires in COVID-19. About the research overall: Material from acute and convalescent COVID-19 was sourced from the United States, Italy and Spain.

Here immunoSEQ multiplex PCR was the method, and the copy in TCRdb shows in-frame clones only, minus some. This sample has some 99,000 clones, with less than 85% found just once. V shed 5 bases, J shed 2 bases, and the junction held 8 bases outside the gene matches. The CDR3 is made up of 15 amino acids. In germline, CDR1 is LNHDA, CDR2 SQIVND (reference sequence). This chain connects TRBV19 to TRBJ2-5, with 7 nucleotides matching TRBD1. This TCR was sampled from a human donor in a cohort sampled during active or convalescent COVID-19. The specimen was peripheral blood. The CDR3 DNA reads as TGTGCCAGTAGTGAGACCCACAGGGGACAAGAGACCCAGTACTTC. Residues: CASSETHRGQETQYF.